This entry features one TCR beta chain sequence. The antigen is undetermined. The CDR3 length is 15 residues. Trimming pared 5 bases from V and 0 bases from J, leaving 13 bases between. The germline V gene has CDR1 MDHEN and CDR2 SYDVKM. The data were produced by immunoSEQ multiplex PCR, yet TCRdb's version contains in-frame clones alone and is incomplete. This sample carries more than 2,500 clones, 60% to 85% of them seen once, and the ten largest clones take about 18%. Tumor samples were taken before definitive surgery or chemotherapy. The data were taken from a study of high-grade serous ovarian cancer treatment subgroups. Study at large: Samples averaged about 15,000 reads and around 7,000 unique TCR beta rearrangements.

General study points: Same-patient tumor repertoires overlapped at roughly 0.1 to 0.85; different patients barely overlapped.

This receptor was taken from a human donor with high-grade serous ovarian cancer. The V and J genes are TRBV28 and TRBJ1-2; possible D gene TRBD1, 6 bases. Input material: tumor tissue. CDR3 nucleotide sequence: TGTGCCAGCAGTCCCCCGGGACATCCTAACTATGGCTACACCTTC. Encoded protein: CASSPPGHPNYGYTF.